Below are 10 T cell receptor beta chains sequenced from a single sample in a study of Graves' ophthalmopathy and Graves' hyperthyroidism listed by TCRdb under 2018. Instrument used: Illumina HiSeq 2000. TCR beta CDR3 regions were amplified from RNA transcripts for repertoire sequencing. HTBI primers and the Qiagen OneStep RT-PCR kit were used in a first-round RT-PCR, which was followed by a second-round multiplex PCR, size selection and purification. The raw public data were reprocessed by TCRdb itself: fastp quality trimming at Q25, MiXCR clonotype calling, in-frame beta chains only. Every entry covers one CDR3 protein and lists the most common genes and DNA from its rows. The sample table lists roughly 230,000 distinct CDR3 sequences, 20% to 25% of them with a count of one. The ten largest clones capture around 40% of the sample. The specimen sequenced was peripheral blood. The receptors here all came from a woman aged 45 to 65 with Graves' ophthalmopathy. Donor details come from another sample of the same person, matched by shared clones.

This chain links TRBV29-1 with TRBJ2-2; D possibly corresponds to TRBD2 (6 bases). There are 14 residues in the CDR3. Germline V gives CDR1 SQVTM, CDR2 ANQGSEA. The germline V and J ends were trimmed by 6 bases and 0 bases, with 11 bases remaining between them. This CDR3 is CSVGRDSNTGELFF. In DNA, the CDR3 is TGCAGCGTAGGCCGGGACTCGAACACCGGGGAGCTGTTTTTT.

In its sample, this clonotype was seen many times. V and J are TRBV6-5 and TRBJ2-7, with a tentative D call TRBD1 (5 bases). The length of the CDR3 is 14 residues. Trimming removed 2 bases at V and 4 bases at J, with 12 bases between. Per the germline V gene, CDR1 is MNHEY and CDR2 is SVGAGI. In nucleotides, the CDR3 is TGTGCCAGCAGTTACCGCAGGGAATCGTACGAGCAGTACTTC. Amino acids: CASSYRRESYEQYF.

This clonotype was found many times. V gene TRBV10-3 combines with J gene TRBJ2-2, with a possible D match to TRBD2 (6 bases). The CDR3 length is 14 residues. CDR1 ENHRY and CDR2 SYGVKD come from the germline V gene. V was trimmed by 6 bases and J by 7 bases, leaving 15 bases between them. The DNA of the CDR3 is TGTGCCATCAGCCGGAGGGAGGAGGACGGGGAGCTGTTTTTT. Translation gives CAISRREEDGELFF.

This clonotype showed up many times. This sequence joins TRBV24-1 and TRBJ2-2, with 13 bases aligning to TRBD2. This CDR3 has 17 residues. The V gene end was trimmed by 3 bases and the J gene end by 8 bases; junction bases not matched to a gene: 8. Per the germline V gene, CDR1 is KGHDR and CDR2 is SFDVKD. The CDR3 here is CATSDPGLAGETGELFF. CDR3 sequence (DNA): TGTGCCACCAGTGATCCCGGACTAGCGGGAGAGACAGGGGAGCTGTTTTTT.

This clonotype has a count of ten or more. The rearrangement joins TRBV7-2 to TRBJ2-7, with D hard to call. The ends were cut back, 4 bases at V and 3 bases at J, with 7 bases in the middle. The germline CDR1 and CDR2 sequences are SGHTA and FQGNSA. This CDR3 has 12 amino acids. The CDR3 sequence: CASSSRFYEQYF. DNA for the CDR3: TGTGCCAGCAGCTCGAGATTCTACGAGCAGTACTTC.

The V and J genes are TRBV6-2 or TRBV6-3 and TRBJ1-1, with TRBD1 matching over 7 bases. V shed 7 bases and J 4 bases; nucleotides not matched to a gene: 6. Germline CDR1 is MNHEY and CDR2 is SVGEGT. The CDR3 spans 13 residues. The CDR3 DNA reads TGTGCCAGCAACTACGGACAGGCCACTGAAGCTTTCTTT. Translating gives CASNYGQATEAFF.

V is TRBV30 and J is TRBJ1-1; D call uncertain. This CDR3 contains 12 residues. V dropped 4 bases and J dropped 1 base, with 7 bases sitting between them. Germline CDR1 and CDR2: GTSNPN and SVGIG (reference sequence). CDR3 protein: CAWNGWNTEAFF. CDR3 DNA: TGTGCCTGGAACGGGTGGAACACTGAAGCTTTCTTT.

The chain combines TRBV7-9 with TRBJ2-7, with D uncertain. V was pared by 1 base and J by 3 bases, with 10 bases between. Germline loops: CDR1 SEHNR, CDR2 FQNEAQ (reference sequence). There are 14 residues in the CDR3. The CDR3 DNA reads TGTGCCAGCAGCTTAGACGCAGGAAACTACGAGCAGTACTTC. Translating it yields CASSLDAGNYEQYF. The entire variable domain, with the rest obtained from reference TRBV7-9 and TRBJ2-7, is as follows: DTGVSQNPRHKITKRGQNVTFRCDPISEHNRLYWYRQTLGQGPEFLTYFQNEAQLEKSRLLSDRFSAERPKGSFSTLEIQRTEQGDSAMYLCASSLDAGNYEQYFGPGTRLTVT.

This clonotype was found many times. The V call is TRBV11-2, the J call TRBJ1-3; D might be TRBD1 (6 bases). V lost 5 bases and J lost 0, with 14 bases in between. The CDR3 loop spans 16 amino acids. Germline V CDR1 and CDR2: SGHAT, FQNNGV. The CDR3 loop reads CASSTGAADSGNTIYF. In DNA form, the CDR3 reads TGTGCCAGCAGCACGGGGGCGGCAGACTCTGGAAACACCATATATTTT.

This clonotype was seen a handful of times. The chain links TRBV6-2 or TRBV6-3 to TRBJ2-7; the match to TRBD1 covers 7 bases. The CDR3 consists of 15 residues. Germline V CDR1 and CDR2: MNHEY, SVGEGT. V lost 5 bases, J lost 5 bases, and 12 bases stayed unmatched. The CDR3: CASSAPGQAANEQYF. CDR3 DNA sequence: TGTGCCAGCAGTGCACCCGGACAGGCGGCTAACGAGCAGTACTTC.